These T cell receptor beta chains were read from a single sample in a study of shared clonotypes between healthy human individuals. The method was immunoSEQ multiplex PCR; TCRdb's version includes in-frame clones alone and lacks a portion of them. The data show millions of clones, 90% to 95% seen once. The specimen sequenced was naive CD4+ T cells sorted from blood. Every receptor here comes from a man younger than 30 in good health. The CDR3 runs from the conserved cysteine through the conserved F or W. The D gene is left open where the match is weak. Only part of the rows carry a size: once, few, many, or a class if the clone is expanded.

once,TRBV7-2,TRBD2,TRBJ2-5,TGTGCCAGCAAACCAAGGAGGCTAGCGGGAGAGACCCAGTACTTC,CASKPRRLAGETQYF
once,TRBV11-3,-,TRBJ2-5,TGTGCCAGCAGCCTCGGGACGGCGTCGGCCCAGTACTTC,CASSLGTASAQYF
-,TRBV4-3,TRBD2,TRBJ2-1,TGCGCCAGCAGCCAAGATAACAGCGGGAAATCGTACAATGAGCAGTTCTTC,CASSQDNSGKSYNEQFF
-,TRBV7-9,-,TRBJ2-5,TGTGCCAGCAGCCTAGGTTCGGAGACCCAGTACTTC,CASSLGSETQYF
once,TRBV11-3,TRBD1,TRBJ1-3,TGTGCCAGCAGTGAATCGACAGGGTCTGGAAACACCATATATTTT,CASSESTGSGNTIYF
-,TRBV6-4,TRBD1,TRBJ1-3,TGTGCCAGCAGACGACAGGGGGCTGGTGGAAACACCATATATTTT,CASRRQGAGGNTIYF
-,TRBV6-1,-,TRBJ2-7,TGTGCCAGCAAAAGGGTGGGGTCCTACGAGCAGTACTTC,CASKRVGSYEQYF
-,TRBV11-3,-,TRBJ1-2,TGTGCCAGCAGCTTAGAGTCAGCCAATTCAAACTATGGCTACACCTTC,CASSLESANSNYGYTF
-,TRBV5-6,-,TRBJ2-5,TGTGCCAGCAGCCCGAGGTGGATTGGCCAAGAGACCCAGTACTTC,CASSPRWIGQETQYF
-,TRBV9,TRBD1,TRBJ1-3,TGTGCCAGCAGCCTTGACAGGGCTGGAAACACCATATATTTT,CASSLDRAGNTIYF
once,TRBV9,TRBD2,TRBJ2-7,TGTGCCAGCAGCGTAGGAACTAGCGGGTCCTACGAGCAGTACTTC,CASSVGTSGSYEQYF
-,TRBV29-1,-,TRBJ2-3,TGCAGCGTTGAACCCGCAGATACGCAGTATTTT,CSVEPADTQYF
-,TRBV4-2,TRBD1,TRBJ1-1,TGTGCCAGCAGCCATCTCGACAGGGAGGCTCATCCTGAAGCTTTCTTT,CASSHLDREAHPEAFF
-,TRBV12-2,-,TRBJ2-7,TGTGCAAGTCGCCCTGGGACTAGCGTCCGTAGGTACGAGCAGTACTTC,CASRPGTSVRRYEQYF
-,TRBV4-1,-,TRBJ1-3,TGCGCCAGCAGCCGAGGGACTTCTGGAAACACCATATATTTT,CASSRGTSGNTIYF
-,TRBV4-3,TRBD2,TRBJ2-3,TGCGCCAGCAGCCAAGATACGCCTAGCGGATCCACAGATACGCAGTATTTT,CASSQDTPSGSTDTQYF
-,TRBV9,TRBD2,TRBJ2-3,TGTGCCAGCAGCGTAGGAGCGGGGGCAGATACGCAGTATTTT,CASSVGAGADTQYF
-,TRBV6-1,-,TRBJ2-6,TGTGCCAGCAGTGAAGGACGACTTTCTGGGGCCAACGTCCTGACTTTC,CASSEGRLSGANVLTF
-,TRBV7-9,TRBD1,TRBJ1-1,TGTGCCAGCAATCACCGACAGGGGTTCTCTGAAGCTTTCTTT,CASNHRQGFSEAFF
-,TRBV6-4,TRBD1,TRBJ1-1,TGTGCCAGCAGAGGGGACAGTAATTCTCCCGTGGCTTTCTTT,CASRGDSNSPVAFF
-,TRBV7-8,TRBD2,TRBJ2-5,TGTGCCAGCAGCTTAACGGGAGGGGAGACCCAGTACTTC,CASSLTGGETQYF
-,TRBV5-4,TRBD2,TRBJ2-7,TGTGCCAGCAGCCCGGCGGGACTAGCGGGAGTTTACGAGCAGTACTTC,CASSPAGLAGVYEQYF
-,TRBV7-2,TRBD1,TRBJ2-7,TGTGCCAGCAGCCCGGGACAGGGGGCGGGCGAGCAGTACTTC,CASSPGQGAGEQYF
-,TRBV5-1,-,TRBJ2-1,TGCGCCAGCAGCTTTACAAATATAAGCTCCTACAATGAGCAGTTCTTC,CASSFTNISSYNEQFF
-,TRBV6-6,TRBD1,TRBJ1-2,TGTGCCAGCAGGACCGGGACAGGGGGTTATGGCTACACCTTC,CASRTGTGGYGYTF
once,TRBV25-1,TRBD2,TRBJ2-7,TGTGCCAGCAGTCAAACGGGACTAGCGTCTCCCTACGAGCAGTACTTC,CASSQTGLASPYEQYF
-,TRBV11-2,TRBD1,TRBJ1-2,TGTGCCAGCAGCGGCCAGGGGGCCTATGGCTACACCTTC,CASSGQGAYGYTF
-,TRBV5-1,TRBD1,TRBJ2-5,TGCGCCAGCAGTACAACAGGGGGCAAAATTGGTGAGACCCAGTACTTC,CASSTTGGKIGETQYF
-,TRBV6-6,-,TRBJ1-2,TGTGCCAGCAGGCGGACAGCCCTGGACTATGGCTACACCTTC,CASRRTALDYGYTF
-,TRBV27,-,TRBJ1-1,TGTGCCAGCAGTTCGGGACAAGAAATGAACACTGAAGCTTTCTTT,CASSSGQEMNTEAFF
-,TRBV30,-,TRBJ1-5,TGTGCCTGGAGCCGGGGGAGTTCGGATAGCAATCAGCCCCAGCATTTT,CAWSRGSSDSNQPQHF
-,TRBV19,-,TRBJ2-2,TGTGCCAGTAGTAGGGGACAGAACACCGGGGAGCTGTTTTTT,CASSRGQNTGELFF
-,TRBV6-1,-,TRBJ2-7,TGTGCCAGCAGAGTGAACCCCTCTCGTCTGAACGAGCAGTACTTC,CASRVNPSRLNEQYF
-,TRBV6-6,TRBD2,TRBJ2-5,TGTGCCAGCAGTTATCCTAGCGGCCAAGAGACCCAGTACTTC,CASSYPSGQETQYF
-,TRBV7-9,TRBD2,TRBJ2-7,TGTGCCAGCAGCCTAAAGGGCGGGACTAGCGGGAGCCGACCCTACGAGCAGTACTTC,CASSLKGGTSGSRPYEQYF
once,TRBV6-1,TRBD1,TRBJ1-2,TGTGCCAGCAGCCAGGGACAGAACTATGGCTACACCTTC,CASSQGQNYGYTF
-,TRBV29-1,-,TRBJ1-1,TGCAGCGTTAGGACCGGGGCCAACACTGAAGCTTTCTTT,CSVRTGANTEAFF
-,TRBV30,-,TRBJ1-3,TGTGCCTGGAATCCTCTGGCCTCTGGAAACACCATATATTTT,CAWNPLASGNTIYF
-,TRBV11-2,TRBD1,TRBJ1-1,TGTGCCAGCAGCCCAACAGGGGACAACACTGAAGCTTTCTTT,CASSPTGDNTEAFF
-,TRBV5-1,-,TRBJ2-5,TGCGCCAGCAGCCTGGGGGGGCGGGTTGGCGAGACCCAGTACTTC,CASSLGGRVGETQYF
-,TRBV5-1,-,TRBJ2-7,TGCGCCAGCAGCAGGTCAGGGAACTACGAGCAGTACTTC,CASSRSGNYEQYF
-,TRBV9,-,TRBJ1-1,TGTGCCAGCAGCGTCTACGGGGAGAACACTGAAGCTTTCTTT,CASSVYGENTEAFF
-,TRBV5-6,-,TRBJ2-5,TGTGCCAGCAGCGCCAGGACGGTGGTAAGAGAGACCCAGTACTTC,CASSARTVVRETQYF
-,TRBV6-4,TRBD2,TRBJ2-7,TGTGCCAGCATCCCCCCCGCGACTAGCGGGGTCTACTACGAGCAGTACTTC,CASIPPATSGVYYEQYF
-,TRBV6-6,-,TRBJ1-2,TGTGCCAGCAGTACGTCAGCTGGTCACACCTTC,CASSTSAGHTF
-,TRBV6-1,TRBD1,TRBJ2-4,TGTGCCAGCAGAACCGGGACAGGGGTGAACATTCAGTACTTC,CASRTGTGVNIQYF
-,TRBV4-1,-,TRBJ2-5,TGCGCCAGCAGGGAAGTCTGGGGGAAGACCCAGTACTTC,CASREVWGKTQYF
-,TRBV27,TRBD1,TRBJ1-6,TGTGCCAGCAGGCAGGGACAGCATAATTCACCCCTCCACTTT,CASRQGQHNSPLHF
-,TRBV9,-,TRBJ1-5,TGTGCCGAGGGTGGGGTGACTAAAAATAGCAATCAGCCCCAGCATTTT,CAEGGVTKNSNQPQHF
-,TRBV9,TRBD2,TRBJ2-1,TGTGCCAGCAGCGTAGCGAGCGGGGCCTACAATGAGCAGTTCTTC,CASSVASGAYNEQFF
once,TRBV5-1,-,TRBJ2-7,TGCGCCAGCAGCTTGGGGGGAGGTGACTACGAGCAGTACTTC,CASSLGGGDYEQYF
-,TRBV5-1,TRBD2,TRBJ2-3,TGCGCCAGCAGCTTGGTGCCTAGCGGGAATGCAGATACGCAGTATTTT,CASSLVPSGNADTQYF
-,TRBV6-5,-,TRBJ1-6,TGTGCCAGCAGTTACTCGAGTTCGGGCTATAATTCACCCCTCCACTTT,CASSYSSSGYNSPLHF
-,TRBV5-1,TRBD1,TRBJ2-3,TGCGCCAGCAGCGCTGGACAGGGGGTAAGCACAGATACGCAGTATTTT,CASSAGQGVSTDTQYF
-,TRBV6-5,TRBD1,TRBJ2-7,TGTGCCAGCAGTTCCCCGGACAGGGCCGGGTACGAGCAGTACTTC,CASSSPDRAGYEQYF
-,TRBV19,TRBD1,TRBJ1-4,TGTGCCAGTAGTACCCGCAGGGGGCTTAATGAAAAACTGTTTTTT,CASSTRRGLNEKLFF
many,TRBV5-6,-,TRBJ2-7,TGTGCCAGCAGCTTGGACAGGGAAAAGCAGTACTTC,CASSLDREKQYF
once,TRBV7-2,-,TRBJ2-7,TGTGCCAGCAGCTTAATCGTCTCGGTCTACGAGCAGTACTTC,CASSLIVSVYEQYF